This T cell receptor beta chain was retrieved from a study of response to subunit inactivated influenza vaccine (dated 2018 in TCRdb). For the wider study: Deep quantitative T cell receptor repertoire profiling was used in the study to track responses to a trivalent subunit inactivated influenza vaccine.

Comments on this clonotype: Its antigen target is currently unknown. Base qualities are missing; no much larger clone stands one base away.

The method was RT-PCR. The sequencing machine was an Illumina HiSeq 2500. TCRdb reworked the public reads: Q25 trimming with fastp, MiXCR clone assembly, productive beta chains retained. Rows with a matching CDR3 protein are joined into one entry that keeps the most common DNA and genes. This sample has 450,000 to 600,000 distinct CDR3 sequences in its table, and less than 8% of those were observed once. The ten most abundant clones make up roughly 13% of the sample. The study at large found these results: According to the authors, only a limited number of new T cells may be recruited by each seasonal influenza vaccination.

The clonotype originates from a man in his fifties or sixties who received an inactivated influenza vaccine. Donor details come from another sample of the same person, matched by shared clones. Material: PBMCs from blood, obtained less than 30 months after vaccination.

This receptor has the CDR3 CASWTGGMETQYF. The DNA sequence follows: TGTGCCAGCTGGACAGGGGGTATGGAGACCCAGTACTTC. The chain was built from TRBV12-3 or TRBV12-4 and TRBJ2-5, and 10 bases in between align with TRBD1. The CDR3 covers 13 residues, taking in both the cysteine and the phenylalanine. The read is trimmed to its CDR3 DNA, 39 bases read in frame from base 1. Unmatched junction bases come to 5, with V trimmed by 8 bases and J by 5 bases.